These 10 T cell receptor beta chains were sequenced from one sample in a study of CXCR3-negative and CXCR3-positive naive CD8 T cells (dated by TCRdb to between 2018 and 2021). The reads were generated on a NextSeq 550. The Human TCR Profiling Kit (MiLaboratory) was used to prepare UMI-labeled 5' RACE TRB cDNA libraries. The reads underwent TCRdb reprocessing, giving one record for each CDR3 protein sequence and no DNA. The sample table records 80,000 to 95,000 distinct CDR3 sequences. The ten largest make up about 1.4% of the sample. Material for sequencing was naive CXCR3- CD8+ T cells from blood. What the cell subset or site label conveys for this sample: CD45RO-CCR7+CD27+CD95- naive CD8+ T cells lacking CXCR3 (TNR3-). These receptors all stem from a human donor in good health. Some clones in this sample may be carry-over from other donors' samples.

The rearrangement joins TRBV30 to TRBJ2-5; TCRdb names TRBD1, which stays unverified in the absence of DNA. Germline loops: CDR1 GTSNPN, CDR2 SVGIG (reference sequence). The CDR3 runs to 17 residues. CDR3 amino acids: CAWTPSGQGPYQETQYF.

The chain uses TRBV29-1 and TRBJ2-7. This CDR3 comprises 12 residues. The germline gives CDR1 SQVTM, CDR2 ANQGSEA. The CDR3 here is CSVEDLLAEQYF.

The chain combines TRBV9 with TRBJ1-1; TCRdb reports TRBD1, a call that lacks DNA to check it against. The CDR3 totals 13 residues. Germline assignment: CDR1 SGDLS and CDR2 YYNGEE. The CDR3 reads CASSGGGNTEAFF.

This sequence joins TRBV29-1 and TRBJ2-1; lacking DNA, the TRBD2 call made by TCRdb goes unchecked. Germline V gene sequence: CDR1 SQVTM, CDR2 ANQGSEA. CDR3 size: 14 residues. CDR3: CSVEDLMGDNEQFF.

The V gene is TRBV19, the J gene TRBJ1-5; TCRdb lists TRBD1, though no DNA is available to test this call. The CDR3 is made up of 15 amino acids. The germline V gene encodes CDR1 LNHDA and CDR2 SQIVND (reference sequence). This CDR3 is CASKGPGVRDQPQHF.

V is TRBV12-3 or TRBV12-4 and J is TRBJ2-3; without DNA, the TCRdb call of TRBD2 cannot be checked. The length of the CDR3 is 18 residues. CDR3 loop: CASSGRLGVESTPDTQYF.

The CDR3 here is CASRPGTSGVEQFF. The V and J genes are TRBV12-3 or TRBV12-4 and TRBJ2-1; TCRdb proposes TRBD2, but this gene call is untestable without DNA. The CDR3 covers 14 residues.

CDR3 sequence reads: CASSKGDRGEDTQYF. The chain carries TRBV6-5 and TRBJ2-3; TCRdb's assignment of TRBD1 cannot be checked, as there is no DNA. The CDR3 is made up of 15 amino acids. Per germline, CDR1 MNHEY and CDR2 SVGAGI.

The chain combines TRBV7-9 with TRBJ2-1; no DNA is available, so the TRBD1 call from TCRdb remains unchecked. Germline CDR1 and CDR2: SEHNR and FQNEAQ (reference sequence). This CDR3 contains 15 residues. The CDR3 sequence: CASSPGTGRWNEQFF.

Here the CDR3 reads CASSVQRGGVDTQYF. This chain uses TRBV10-2 with TRBJ2-3; the D call of TRBD2 rests on TCRdb alone, since no DNA is present to check it. The CDR3 has 15 residues. Germline values: CDR1 WSHSY, CDR2 SAAADI.